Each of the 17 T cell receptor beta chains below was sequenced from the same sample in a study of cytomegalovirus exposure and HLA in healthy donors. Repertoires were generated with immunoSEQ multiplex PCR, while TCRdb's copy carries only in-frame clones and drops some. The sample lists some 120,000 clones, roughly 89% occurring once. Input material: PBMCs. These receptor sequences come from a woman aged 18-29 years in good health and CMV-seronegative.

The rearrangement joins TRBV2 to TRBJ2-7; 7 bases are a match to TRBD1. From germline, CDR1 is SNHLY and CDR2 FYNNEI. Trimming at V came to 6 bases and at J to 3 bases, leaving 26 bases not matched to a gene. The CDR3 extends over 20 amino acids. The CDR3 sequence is CASRLLGPGTVGLEGYEQYF. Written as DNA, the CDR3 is TGTGCCAGCAGGTTATTGGGGCCGGGGACAGTCGGTCTCGAAGGCTACGAGCAGTACTTC.

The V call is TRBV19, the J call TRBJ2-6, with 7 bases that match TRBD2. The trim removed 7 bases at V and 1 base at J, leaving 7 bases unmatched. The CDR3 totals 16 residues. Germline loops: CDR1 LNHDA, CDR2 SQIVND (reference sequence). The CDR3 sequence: CASTGEGISGANVLTF. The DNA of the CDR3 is TGTGCCAGTACGGGGGAGGGAATTTCTGGGGCCAACGTCCTGACTTTC.

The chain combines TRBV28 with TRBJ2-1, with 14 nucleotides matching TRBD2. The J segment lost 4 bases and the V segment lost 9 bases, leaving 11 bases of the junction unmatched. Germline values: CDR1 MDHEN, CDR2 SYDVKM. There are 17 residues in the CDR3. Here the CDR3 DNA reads TGTGCCAGTTCGGGACTAGCGGGAGCGAGACAATACAATGAGCAGTTCTTC. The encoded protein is CASSGLAGARQYNEQFF. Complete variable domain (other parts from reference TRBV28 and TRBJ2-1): DVKVTQSSRYLVKRTGEKVFLECVQDMDHENMFWYRQDPGLGLRLIYFSYDVKMKEKGDIPEGYSVSREKKERFSLILESASTNQTSMYLCASSGLAGARQYNEQFFGPGTRLTVL.

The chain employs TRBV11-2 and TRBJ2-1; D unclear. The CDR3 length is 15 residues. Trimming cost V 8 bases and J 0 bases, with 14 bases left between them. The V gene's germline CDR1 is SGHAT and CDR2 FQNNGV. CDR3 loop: CASASRLTSYNEQFF. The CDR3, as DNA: TGTGCCAGCGCCTCGAGACTGACCTCCTACAATGAGCAGTTCTTC.

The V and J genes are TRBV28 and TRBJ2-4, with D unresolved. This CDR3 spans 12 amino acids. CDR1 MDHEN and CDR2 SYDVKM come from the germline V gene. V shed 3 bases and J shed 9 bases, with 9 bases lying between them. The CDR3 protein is CASSFDSGIQYF. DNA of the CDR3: TGTGCCAGCAGTTTTGACTCTGGCATTCAGTACTTC.

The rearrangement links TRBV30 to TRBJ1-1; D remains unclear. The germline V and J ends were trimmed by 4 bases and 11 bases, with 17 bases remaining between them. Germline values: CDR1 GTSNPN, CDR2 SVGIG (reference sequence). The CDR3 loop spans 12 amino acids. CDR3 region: CAWIPLDFKAFF. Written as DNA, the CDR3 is TGTGCCTGGATACCTCTCGACTTCAAGGCTTTCTTT.

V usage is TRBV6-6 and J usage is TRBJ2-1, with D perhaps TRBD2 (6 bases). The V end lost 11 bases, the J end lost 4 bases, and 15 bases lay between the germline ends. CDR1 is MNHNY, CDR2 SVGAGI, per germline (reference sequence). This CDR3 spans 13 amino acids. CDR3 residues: CAGRDSQYNEQFF. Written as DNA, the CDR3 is TGTGCCGGCCGGGACTCCCAATACAATGAGCAGTTCTTC.

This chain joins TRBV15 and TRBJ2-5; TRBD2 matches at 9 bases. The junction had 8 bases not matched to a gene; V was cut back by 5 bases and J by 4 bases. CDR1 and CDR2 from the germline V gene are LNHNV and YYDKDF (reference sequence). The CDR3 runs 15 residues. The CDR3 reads CATSDSSGVVETQYF. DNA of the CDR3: TGTGCCACCAGCGATTCTAGCGGGGTAGTAGAGACCCAGTACTTC.

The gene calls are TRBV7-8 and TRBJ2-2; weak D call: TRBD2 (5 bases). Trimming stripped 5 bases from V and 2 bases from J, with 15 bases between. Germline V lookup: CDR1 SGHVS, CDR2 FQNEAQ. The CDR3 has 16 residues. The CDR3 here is CASSVQRASNTGELFF. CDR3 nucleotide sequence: TGTGCCAGCAGCGTCCAGAGGGCCTCAAACACCGGGGAGCTGTTTTTT.

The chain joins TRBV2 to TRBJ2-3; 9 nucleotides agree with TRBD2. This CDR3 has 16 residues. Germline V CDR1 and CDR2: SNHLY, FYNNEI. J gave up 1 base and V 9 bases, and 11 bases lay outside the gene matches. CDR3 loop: CASPLIAGAGTDTQYF. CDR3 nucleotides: TGTGCCAGTCCTCTAATAGCGGGGGCCGGCACAGATACGCAGTATTTT.

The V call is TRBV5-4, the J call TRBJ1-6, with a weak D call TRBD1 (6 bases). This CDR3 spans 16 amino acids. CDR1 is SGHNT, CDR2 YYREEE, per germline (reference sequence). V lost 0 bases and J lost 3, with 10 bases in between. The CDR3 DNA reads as TGTGCCAGCAGCTTGGCACAGGGAGTCTATAATTCACCCCTCCACTTT. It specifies CASSLAQGVYNSPLHF.

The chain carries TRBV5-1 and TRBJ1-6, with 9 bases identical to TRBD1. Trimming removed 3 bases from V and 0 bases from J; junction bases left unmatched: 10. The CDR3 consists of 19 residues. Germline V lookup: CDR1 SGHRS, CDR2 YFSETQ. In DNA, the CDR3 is TGCGCCAGCAGCTCTCCCCCACAGGGGGCAGACTCCTATAATTCACCCCTCCACTTT. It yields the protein CASSSPPQGADSYNSPLHF.

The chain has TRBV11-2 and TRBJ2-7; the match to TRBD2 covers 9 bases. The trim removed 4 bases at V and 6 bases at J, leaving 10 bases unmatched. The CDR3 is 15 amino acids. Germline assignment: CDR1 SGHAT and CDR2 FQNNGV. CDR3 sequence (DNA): TGTGCCAGCAGCTCAACGAAGGGACTAGCTTTCGAGCAGTACTTC. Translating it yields CASSSTKGLAFEQYF.

The CDR3 reads CASRLLAGGYNEQFF. The CDR3 DNA reads TGTGCCAGCAGGCTTCTAGCGGGGGGCTACAATGAGCAGTTCTTC. The chain combines TRBV6-1 with TRBJ2-1; 11 bases map to TRBD2. Germline V gene lookup returns CDR1 MNHNS and CDR2 SASEGT. Losses at the gene ends were 6 bases for V and 3 bases for J; bases not matched to a gene: 4. The CDR3 covers 15 residues.

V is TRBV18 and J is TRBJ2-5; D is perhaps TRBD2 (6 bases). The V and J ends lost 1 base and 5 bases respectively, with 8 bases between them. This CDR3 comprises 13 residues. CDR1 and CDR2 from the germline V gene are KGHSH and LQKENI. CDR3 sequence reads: CASSPLGGETQYF. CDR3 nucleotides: TGTGCCAGCTCACCACTAGGAGGGGAGACCCAGTACTTC.

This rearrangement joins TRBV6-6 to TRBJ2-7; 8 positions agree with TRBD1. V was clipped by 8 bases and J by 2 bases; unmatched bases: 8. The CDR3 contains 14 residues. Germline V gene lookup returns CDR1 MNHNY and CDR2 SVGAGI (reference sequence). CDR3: CASCGGTGAYEQYF. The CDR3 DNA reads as TGTGCCAGCTGTGGCGGGACAGGAGCCTACGAGCAGTACTTC.

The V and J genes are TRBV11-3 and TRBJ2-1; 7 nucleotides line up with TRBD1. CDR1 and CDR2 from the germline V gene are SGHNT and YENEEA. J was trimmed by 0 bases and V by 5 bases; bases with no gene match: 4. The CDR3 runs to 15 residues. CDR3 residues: CASSQGGASYNEQFF. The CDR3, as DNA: TGTGCCAGCAGCCAAGGGGGCGCCTCCTACAATGAGCAGTTCTTC.